What follows are 21 T cell receptor beta chains derived from one specimen sequenced in a study of blood T cell repertoires in COVID-19. Generated by immunoSEQ multiplex PCR, the TCRdb table keeps only in-frame clones and is missing some. The sample holds 200,000 to 250,000 clones, 83% seen once. Sequencing used peripheral blood. These receptors originate from a woman aged 30 to 39 with COVID-19, enrolled during active disease.

Comment on this clone: Other DNA sequences in this sample translate to the same CDR3. This chain uses TRBV9 with TRBJ1-2; possibly TRBD1 for D (6 bases). Trimming pared 4 bases from V and 2 bases from J, leaving 9 bases between. This CDR3 has 13 amino acids. Germline V gene sequence: CDR1 SGDLS, CDR2 YYNGEE. The CDR3 sequence is CASSLDSNYGYTF. In DNA, the CDR3 is TGTGCCAGCAGCCTGGACAGCAACTATGGCTACACCTTC.

The J gene is TRBJ2-1, the V gene TRBV10-3; the match to TRBD1 covers 10 bases. With V trimmed by 4 bases and J by 5 bases, 5 bases remained unmatched. Germline-derived CDR1 and CDR2 are ENHRY and SYGVKD. This CDR3 is built from 15 residues. The CDR3 is CAISAGDRGNNEQFF. The DNA of the CDR3 is TGTGCCATCAGTGCCGGGGACAGGGGCAACAATGAGCAGTTCTTC.

The table lists this clone with a few counts. The rearrangement links TRBV5-4 to TRBJ1-1; TRBD1 matches at 7 bases. The V segment lost 5 bases and the J segment 5 bases; nucleotides outside the gene matches: 6. Germline values: CDR1 SGHNT, CDR2 YYREEE (reference sequence). The CDR3 consists of 13 residues. The CDR3 bases are TGTGCCAGCAGACCCGACAGGGTGACTGAAGCTTTCTTT. This codes for CASRPDRVTEAFF.

The gene calls are TRBV7-2 and TRBJ2-1, with 12 bases identical to TRBD2. V was clipped by 5 bases and J by 4 bases; unmatched bases: 6. Per germline, CDR1 SGHTA and CDR2 FQGNSA. This CDR3 spans 16 amino acids. CDR3 coding DNA: TGTGCCAGCAGCGAACTAGCGGGAGGCTTTTACAATGAGCAGTTCTTC. This gives the protein CASSELAGGFYNEQFF.

The J gene is TRBJ2-3, the V gene TRBV7-3; 9 nucleotides line up with TRBD2. Germline values: CDR1 SGHTA, CDR2 FQGTGA. The CDR3 covers 16 residues. V was clipped by 1 base and J by 4 bases; unmatched bases: 6. This CDR3 reads CASSLSGGGASDTQYF. CDR3 DNA sequence: TGTGCCAGCAGCTTAAGTGGCGGGGGGGCTTCAGATACGCAGTATTTT. Looking up the rest from reference TRBV7-3 and TRBJ2-3 gives the full variable domain: GAGVSQTPSNKVTEKGKYVELRCDPISGHTALYWYRQSLGQGPEFLIYFQGTGAADDSGLPNDRFFAVRPEGSVSTLKIQRTERGDSAVYLCASSLSGGGASDTQYFGPGTRLTVL.

V and J are TRBV12-3 or TRBV12-4 and TRBJ1-5; D is unclear. There are 12 residues in the CDR3. Trimming took off 10 bases at V and 4 bases at J, with 11 bases between the two ends. CDR3 nucleotide sequence: TGTGCCACCCAGAACAGTAATCAGCCCCAGCATTTT. Protein: CATQNSNQPQHF.

The CDR3 DNA sequence: TGTGCCAGCAGTGACGGGACATACGGGGAGCTGTTTTTT. Its translation is CASSDGTYGELFF. The chain links TRBV6-4 to TRBJ2-2, with D possibly being TRBD1 (6 bases). This CDR3 is 13 amino acids long. In germline, CDR1 is MRHNA, CDR2 SNTAGT. Trimming removed 2 bases from V and 7 bases from J, with 8 bases in between.

The rearrangement uses TRBV3-1 (or the pseudogene TRBV3-2) and TRBJ1-1; TRBD1 is a possible D gene (5 bases). Looked up from germline, CDR1 is LGHDT and CDR2 is YNNKEL (reference sequence). V lost 2 bases, J lost 3 bases, and 10 bases lay in between. The CDR3 is 14 amino acids. The CDR3: CASSQPGGDTEAFF. In DNA form, the CDR3 reads TGTGCCAGCAGCCAACCGGGGGGAGACACTGAAGCTTTCTTT.

The chain carries TRBV7-2 and TRBJ2-7; 8 nucleotides match TRBD1. Germline CDR1 SGHTA, CDR2 FQGNSA. Trimming cost V 3 bases and J 2 bases; bases outside gene matches: 12. The CDR3 consists of 17 residues. This CDR3 reads CASSFGLGQGQPYEQYF. The CDR3 nucleotides are TGTGCCAGCAGCTTCGGACTCGGACAGGGACAACCCTACGAGCAGTACTTC.

The rearrangement joins TRBV6-1 to TRBJ1-1; TRBD1 matches at 10 bases. The junction had 7 bases not matched to a gene; V was cut back by 3 bases and J by 0 bases. CDR3 size: 17 residues. In germline, CDR1 is MNHNS, CDR2 SASEGT. The CDR3 DNA sequence: TGTGCCAGCAGTGATGGGGGACAGGGGTACATGAACACTGAAGCTTTCTTT. Amino acids: CASSDGGQGYMNTEAFF.

The chain is built from TRBV28 and TRBJ2-5; 8 bases line up with TRBD1. There are 16 residues in the CDR3. J lost 6 bases, V lost 2 bases, and 11 bases had no gene match. The germline V gene has CDR1 MDHEN and CDR2 SYDVKM. The CDR3 loop reads CASSLPRTGFEKTQYF. As DNA, the CDR3 is TGTGCCAGCAGTTTACCTAGGACAGGGTTTGAAAAGACCCAGTACTTC.

A note on this clone: An end of the junction differs from the germline gene, which may be a read error. V and J are TRBV27 and TRBJ2-7, with 8 bases that match TRBD1. Germline V gene lookup returns CDR1 MNHEY and CDR2 SMNVEV (reference sequence). The CDR3 has 16 residues. In nucleotides, the CDR3 is TGTGCCAGCAGTTCTCCGGGACAGGTCAGCTCCTACGAGCAGCACTTC. It codes for CASSSPGQVSSYEQHF.

This chain uses TRBV2 with TRBJ1-5, with D maybe TRBD1 (5 bases). The V end was cut by 8 bases, the J end by 4 bases, with 15 bases between. The CDR3 consists of 14 residues. Germline CDR1 is SNHLY and CDR2 is FYNNEI. The CDR3 DNA follows: TGTGCCAGCGCGGTAGGGGCTGCGAATCAGCCCCAGCATTTT. It codes for CASAVGAANQPQHF. The entire variable domain, with the rest obtained from reference TRBV2 and TRBJ1-5, is as follows: EPEVTQTPSHQVTQMGQEVILRCVPISNHLYFYWYRQILGQKVEFLVSFYNNEISEKSEIFDDQFSVERPDGSNFTLKIRSTKLEDSAMYFCASAVGAANQPQHFGDGTRLSIL.

The chain employs TRBV9 and TRBJ2-6; possible D gene TRBD2, 5 bases. CDR1 SGDLS and CDR2 YYNGEE come from the germline V gene. This CDR3 region has 22 residues. Trimming took 3 bases from V and 0 from J, leaving 28 bases between them. The chain's CDR3 is CASSANLISRRIGLSGANVLTF. CDR3 in DNA: TGTGCCAGCAGCGCGAATCTTATATCCCGGAGGATCGGGCTCTCTGGGGCCAACGTCCTGACTTTC.

The chain is built from TRBV25-1 and TRBJ2-1; D gene uncertain. Germline CDR1 is MGHDK and CDR2 is SYGVNS. The CDR3 length is 13 residues. V shed 6 bases and J shed 10 bases, with 16 bases lying between them. CDR3 coding DNA: TGTGCCAGCAGCGAAGTTTGGAACAGCGAGCAGTTCTTC. Translated: CASSEVWNSEQFF.

J is TRBJ2-5 and V is TRBV9; no definite D call. This CDR3 region has 15 residues. CDR1 and CDR2 (germline): SGDLS, YYNGEE. Trimming removed 0 bases from V and 3 bases from J, with 12 bases in between. CDR3 sequence reads: CASSVVGGGKETQYF. The CDR3 DNA reads as TGTGCCAGCAGCGTAGTTGGTGGCGGTAAAGAGACCCAGTACTTC. The full variable domain, rest sourced from reference TRBV9 and TRBJ2-5, is DSGVTQTPKHLITATGQRVTLRCSPRSGDLSVYWYQQSLDQGLQFLIQYYNGEERAKGNILERFSAQQFPDLHSELNLSSLELGDSALYFCASSVVGGGKETQYFGPGTRLLVL.

The CDR3 sequence is CASSIGGEYQETQYF. The CDR3 DNA is TGTGCCAGTAGTATAGGTGGGGAGTACCAAGAGACCCAGTACTTC. The chain couples TRBV19 to TRBJ2-5; possibly TRBD2 for D (5 bases). The V and J ends lost 1 base and 0 bases respectively, with 9 bases between them. The CDR3 runs to 15 residues. Germline values: CDR1 LNHDA, CDR2 SQIVND (reference sequence).

The J gene is TRBJ1-3, the V gene TRBV7-2, with D maybe TRBD1 (5 bases). Trimming shortened V by 5 bases and J by 0 bases, and 11 bases separated the two germline ends. This CDR3 spans 15 amino acids. The germline gives CDR1 SGHTA, CDR2 FQGNSA. The CDR3 nucleotides read TGTGCCAGCAGCGTCAACAGGTACTCTGGAAACACCATATATTTT. This sequence encodes CASSVNRYSGNTIYF.

J is TRBJ2-3 and V is TRBV2, with D possibly TRBD2 on 6 matching bases. The germline V and J ends were trimmed by 4 bases and 2 bases, with 16 bases remaining between them. The CDR3 covers 16 residues. Germline CDR1 SNHLY, CDR2 FYNNEI. CDR3 coding DNA: TGTGCCAGCAGTGGGCGGGATGAAACTCACACAGATACGCAGTATTTT. It specifies CASSGRDETHTDTQYF.

This chain uses TRBV7-2 with TRBJ2-7, with 7 bases that match TRBD1. The CDR3 contains 14 residues. Germline lookup yields CDR1 SGHTA and CDR2 FQGNSA. J gave up 6 bases and V 6 bases, and 11 bases lay outside the gene matches. CDR3 in amino acids: CASSPQVAGGEQYF. CDR3 nucleotide sequence: TGTGCCAGCAGTCCTCAGGTCGCAGGGGGCGAGCAGTACTTC.

This chain joins TRBV6-2 or TRBV6-3 and TRBJ1-1; D is unresolved. Deletions cut 4 bases from V and 6 bases from J, with 18 bases between. Germline values: CDR1 MNHEY, CDR2 SVGEGT. CDR3 length: 15 amino acids. The CDR3 here is CASSFPLDAGSEAFF. CDR3 DNA sequence: TGTGCCAGCAGTTTCCCCTTAGACGCGGGTTCTGAAGCTTTCTTT.